This TCR beta chain was observed in a study of shared clonotypes between healthy human individuals. For the study at large: Three plates were used per donor for CD4 naive, three for CD4 memory, two for CD8 naive and one for CD8 memory. The study, taken as a whole, reports: Memory subsets had estimated richness that was generally smaller than that of naive subsets.

Some clones are missing from TCRdb's copy, which holds only in-frame ones; the method was immunoSEQ multiplex PCR. The table records millions of clones, roughly 94% of them present only once. Turning to this clone: The antigen is unknown.

V dropped 2 bases and J dropped 6 bases, with 11 bases sitting between them. CDR3 length: 13 residues. Per the germline V gene, CDR1 is MNHNS and CDR2 is SASEGT. The chain recombines TRBV6-1 with TRBJ2-7; no clear D. The sequenced material came from naive CD4+ T cells sorted from blood. Subset meaning: CD45RA+ positively selected. This TCR was sampled from a man aged 18 to 29 in good health. CDR3 loop: CASSESSWGEQYF. The CDR3 DNA is TGTGCCAGCAGTGAAAGTTCATGGGGCGAGCAGTACTTC.